One sample yielded the 27 T cell receptor beta chains listed below, sequenced in a study of blood T cell repertoires in COVID-19. Profiling relied on immunoSEQ multiplex PCR, and the TCRdb table lists in-frame clones only, not all of them. Of around 220,000 clones in the sample, 70% to 90% are singletons; the top ten hold roughly 1.5%. The sequencing input was peripheral blood. These receptors were obtained from a man between 18 and 29 years old with active or convalescent COVID-19.

The V call is TRBV9, the J call TRBJ2-7, with 7 bases lining up with TRBD1. J gave up 7 bases and V 0 bases, and 7 bases lay outside the gene matches. From germline, CDR1 is SGDLS and CDR2 YYNGEE. This CDR3 is built from 14 residues. CDR3 bases: TGTGCCAGCAGCGTAGATGACAGGGTAGGGGAGCAGTACTTC. Its protein is CASSVDDRVGEQYF.

This chain joins TRBV7-8 and TRBJ1-4; D gene uncertain. In germline, CDR1 is SGHVS, CDR2 FQNEAQ. CDR3 length: 15 residues. Trimming stripped 3 bases from V and 2 bases from J, with 10 bases between. CDR3 loop: CASSFTGETNEKLFF. Here the CDR3 DNA reads TGTGCCAGCAGCTTTACTGGGGAGACTAATGAAAAACTGTTTTTT.

This sequence joins TRBV9 and TRBJ2-2; 10 bases align to TRBD2. Germline CDR1 is SGDLS and CDR2 is YYNGEE. The CDR3 spans 17 residues. Trimming at V came to 3 bases and at J to 1 base, leaving 6 bases not matched to a gene. CDR3 DNA: TGTGCCAGCAGCGCCCCGGGACTAGCGTTGAACACCGGGGAGCTGTTTTTT. Translated, it gives CASSAPGLALNTGELFF.

This chain joins TRBV18 and TRBJ2-7, with TRBD2 matching over 7 bases. The germline V gene has CDR1 KGHSH and CDR2 LQKENI. J was trimmed by 5 bases and V by 4 bases; bases with no gene match: 14. The CDR3 sequence is 16 residues long. The CDR3 region is CASSLSVAGERNEQYF. The CDR3 DNA reads as TGTGCCAGCTCACTTTCGGTAGCGGGTGAGCGGAACGAGCAGTACTTC.

CDR3 protein: CAWTGGWNSPLHF. The CDR3 DNA sequence: TGTGCCTGGACAGGGGGGTGGAATTCACCCCTCCACTTT. The gene calls are TRBV30 and TRBJ1-6; TRBD1 agrees at 7 bases. The germline V gene encodes CDR1 GTSNPN and CDR2 SVGIG (reference sequence). V dropped 4 bases and J dropped 7; count of bases not matched to a gene: 4. The CDR3 runs 13 residues.

The chain employs TRBV19 and TRBJ2-7; 7 nucleotides agree with TRBD1. With V trimmed by 3 bases and J by 7 bases, 18 bases remained unmatched. CDR1 LNHDA and CDR2 SQIVND come from the germline V gene (reference sequence). The CDR3 runs 17 residues. CDR3: CASSISRQGMSPREQYF. CDR3 bases: TGTGCCAGTAGTATTTCCAGACAGGGTATGAGCCCTCGGGAGCAGTACTTC.

This chain uses TRBV28 with TRBJ2-5; 10 bases agree with TRBD1. Germline V gene sequence: CDR1 MDHEN, CDR2 SYDVKM. V trimming: 5 bases; J trimming: 4 bases; junction bases outside the gene matches: 7. CDR3 length: 15 residues. CDR3 loop: CASSPGTGEGETQYF. Written as DNA, the CDR3 is TGTGCCAGCAGTCCGGGGACAGGGGAGGGAGAGACCCAGTACTTC.

This clone was counted a few times. The rearrangement joins TRBV27 to TRBJ2-3; TRBD2 is a possible D gene (6 bases). This CDR3 has 12 amino acids. The germline V gene has CDR1 MNHEY and CDR2 SMNVEV (reference sequence). CDR3 bases: TGTGCAAGCGGGCGGGCAACGGATACGCAGTATTTT. Protein sequence: CASGRATDTQYF.

This clone was detected only once. The chain joins TRBV28 to TRBJ2-1, with 9 bases lining up with TRBD2. The germline CDR1 and CDR2 sequences are MDHEN and SYDVKM. The CDR3 totals 16 residues. With V trimmed by 6 bases and J by 4 bases, 10 bases remained unmatched. CDR3 bases: TGTGCCAGCAGCCGTCGGCTAGCGGGGAATTACAATGAGCAGTTCTTC. The encoded protein is CASSRRLAGNYNEQFF.

The chain is built from TRBV10-1 and TRBJ2-2, with TRBD2 identical over 8 bases. This CDR3 spans 14 amino acids. CDR1 is WNHNN, CDR2 SYGVQD, per germline (reference sequence). V shed 7 bases and J 4 bases; nucleotides not matched to a gene: 5. As DNA, the CDR3 is TGCGCCAGCAACCGGGGGGGGCCCACCGGGGAGCTGTTTTTT. Protein sequence: CASNRGGPTGELFF.

The chain joins TRBV21-1 to TRBJ2-7; the D segment call TRBD2 is taken from the table without a DNA check. TRBV21-1 is assigned pseudogene status. The CDR3 runs to 13 residues. CDR3: CASSKLLAGEQYF. The CDR3 DNA reads TGTGCCAGCAGCAAACTACTAGCGGGAGAGCAGTACTTC.

V and J are TRBV7-2 and TRBJ1-1, with D hard to call. Germline V gene lookup returns CDR1 SGHTA and CDR2 FQGNSA. The CDR3 consists of 14 residues. V was cut by 4 bases and J by 11 bases, with 20 bases left in between. CDR3 nucleotides: TGTGCCAGCAGCTCGCCCCTTGGAGTCGGAGAGGCTTTCTTT. Amino acid sequence: CASSSPLGVGEAFF.

The rearrangement uses TRBV19 and TRBJ1-1, with 8 bases matching TRBD1. Germline V gene sequence: CDR1 LNHDA, CDR2 SQIVND (reference sequence). This CDR3 spans 17 amino acids. V lost 4 bases to trimming and J lost 0 bases; unmatched junction nucleotides: 10. This chain's CDR3 is CASSRQGRVMVNTEAFF. The DNA of the CDR3 is TGTGCCAGTAGTAGACAGGGGAGGGTGATGGTGAACACTGAAGCTTTCTTT. The full variable domain, rest sourced from reference TRBV19 and TRBJ1-1, is DGGITQSPKYLFRKEGQNVTLSCEQNLNHDAMYWYRQDPGQGLRLIYYSQIVNDFQKGDIAEGYSVSREKKESFPLTVTSAQKNPTAFYLCASSRQGRVMVNTEAFFGQGTRLTVV.

This clone was seen repeatedly, ten times or more. The chain links TRBV6-1 to TRBJ2-5; 11 bases match TRBD2. Trimming cost V 2 bases and J 5 bases; bases outside gene matches: 4. The CDR3 runs 15 residues. The germline CDR1 and CDR2 sequences are MNHNS and SASEGT. For the CDR3, the DNA is TGTGCCAGCAGTGAACTAGCGGGGGGAGGGGAGACCCAGTACTTC. Translating gives CASSELAGGGETQYF.

This rearrangement joins TRBV2 to TRBJ1-4, with 8 bases aligning to TRBD1. The germline V gene encodes CDR1 SNHLY and CDR2 FYNNEI. This CDR3 spans 14 amino acids. Trimming took 7 bases from V and 4 from J; bases not matched to a gene: 5. CDR3 protein: CASNWGQDNEKLFF. CDR3 nucleotides: TGTGCCAGCAACTGGGGACAGGATAATGAAAAACTGTTTTTT.

The chain links TRBV7-8 to TRBJ2-3, with D tentatively TRBD1 (5 bases). Trimming left V 2 bases short and J 3 bases short, with 9 bases between. The CDR3 consists of 14 residues. CDR1 is SGHVS and CDR2 is FQNEAQ in the germline V gene. CDR3 sequence reads: CASSLKGQTDTQYF. The CDR3, as DNA: TGTGCCAGCAGCTTAAAGGGGCAGACAGATACGCAGTATTTT.

The chain is built from TRBV13 and TRBJ2-7; TRBD2 matches 8 bases. CDR1 is PRHDT and CDR2 is FYEKMQ in the germline V gene (reference sequence). The CDR3 length is 15 residues. V gave up 5 bases and J gave up 0 bases; unmatched junction bases: 6. DNA for the CDR3: TGTGCCAGCAGCGACGCCCTAGCGGGCTCCTACGAGCAGTACTTC. This encodes CASSDALAGSYEQYF. The variable domain in full, completed from reference TRBV13 and TRBJ2-7, reads AAGVIQSPRHLIKEKRETATLKCYPIPRHDTVYWYQQGPGQDPQFLISFYEKMQSDKGSIPDRFSAQQFSDYHSELNMSSLELGDSALYFCASSDALAGSYEQYFGPGTRLTVT.

The V and J genes are TRBV19 and TRBJ2-1; 10 bases fit TRBD2. In germline, CDR1 is LNHDA, CDR2 SQIVND (reference sequence). After removal of 2 bases from V and 3 bases from J, the junction contained 4 bases not matched to a gene. This CDR3 has 16 residues. CDR3 DNA: TGTGCCAGTAGTATATTCCGGACTAGCGGCTACAATGAGCAGTTCTTC. This gives the protein CASSIFRTSGYNEQFF. Drawing the rest from reference TRBV19 and TRBJ2-1, the complete variable domain is DGGITQSPKYLFRKEGQNVTLSCEQNLNHDAMYWYRQDPGQGLRLIYYSQIVNDFQKGDIAEGYSVSREKKESFPLTVTSAQKNPTAFYLCASSIFRTSGYNEQFFGPGTRLTVL.

V and J are TRBV19 and TRBJ1-1; D gene uncertain. Germline lookup yields CDR1 LNHDA and CDR2 SQIVND (reference sequence). The CDR3 length is 17 residues. The V gene lost 7 bases and the J gene lost 0 bases, with 21 bases spanning the gap. The CDR3 DNA reads as TGTGCCAGTACGGCGGCCCATCTCAATTTCATGAACACTGAAGCTTTCTTT. This translates into CASTAAHLNFMNTEAFF.

V gene TRBV30 combines with J gene TRBJ1-1, with 9 bases aligning to TRBD1. CDR3 length equals 16 residues. Per the germline V gene, CDR1 is GTSNPN and CDR2 is SVGIG (reference sequence). V trimming: 2 bases; J trimming: 7 bases; junction bases outside the gene matches: 14. CDR3 protein: CAWSPRDRVFLGEAFF. The CDR3 region has the DNA TGTGCCTGGAGTCCCCGGGACAGGGTCTTCCTAGGTGAAGCTTTCTTT. The whole variable domain, filled in from reference TRBV30 and TRBJ1-1, reads SQTIHQWPATLVQPVGSPLSLECTVEGTSNPNLYWYRQAAGRGLQLLFYSVGIGQISSEVPQNLSASRPQDRQFILSSKKLLLSDSGFYLCAWSPRDRVFLGEAFFGQGTRLTVV.

The chain uses TRBV24-1 and TRBJ1-4, with 9 bases aligning to TRBD1. Germline trimming cut 3 bases from V and 6 bases from J; bases unmatched to any gene: 4. From germline, CDR1 is KGHDR and CDR2 SFDVKD. The length of the CDR3 is 15 residues. This chain's CDR3 is CATSDPTGGDEKLFF. CDR3 bases: TGTGCCACCAGTGATCCGACAGGGGGTGATGAAAAACTGTTTTTT.

V gene TRBV15 combines with J gene TRBJ2-1, with D perhaps TRBD2 (5 bases). Germline values: CDR1 LNHNV, CDR2 YYDKDF (reference sequence). Trimming pared 0 bases from V and 6 bases from J, leaving 12 bases between. This CDR3 comprises 15 residues. This CDR3 reads CATSRDGLAFNEQFF. The CDR3 DNA is TGTGCCACCAGCAGAGATGGGTTAGCGTTCAATGAGCAGTTCTTC.

This chain uses TRBV27 with TRBJ1-2; 9 bases are a match to TRBD1. The CDR3 runs 15 residues. Germline V gene sequence: CDR1 MNHEY, CDR2 SMNVEV (reference sequence). With V trimmed by 0 bases and J by 7 bases, 6 bases remained unmatched. The DNA of the CDR3 is TGTGCCAGCAGTTTATCCCCAACAGGGGGCGGTGGCTACACCTTC. It encodes CASSLSPTGGGGYTF.

This chain links TRBV2 with TRBJ1-5; D unclear. Germline V lookup: CDR1 SNHLY, CDR2 FYNNEI. CDR3 length equals 16 residues. Deletions cut 2 bases from V and 4 bases from J, with 15 bases between. CDR3 in amino acids: CASSELVTEPNQPQHF. The CDR3 DNA follows: TGTGCCAGCAGTGAATTAGTCACGGAGCCGAATCAGCCCCAGCATTTT.

V is TRBV18 and J is TRBJ2-7, with 8 bases matching TRBD2. Trimming at V came to 2 bases and at J to 4 bases, leaving 4 bases not matched to a gene. The CDR3 has 14 residues. Germline V lookup: CDR1 KGHSH, CDR2 LQKENI. The CDR3 region is CASSPGREVYEQYF. Written as DNA, the CDR3 is TGTGCCAGCTCACCAGGGCGGGAGGTTTACGAGCAGTACTTC.

The genes are TRBV9 and TRBJ2-7, with a possible D match to TRBD1 (7 bases). Deletions cut 1 base from V and 1 base from J, with 12 bases between. CDR1 is SGDLS, CDR2 YYNGEE, per germline. CDR3 length: 15 amino acids. The CDR3 here is CASSVTGDWSYEQYF. For the CDR3, the DNA is TGTGCCAGCAGCGTAACAGGGGACTGGTCCTACGAGCAGTACTTC.

In this sample, this clone turned up a few times. DNA for the CDR3: TGTGCCAGCAGCTTAGGGGCAGGGAAGACTTTCTTT. Its translation: CASSLGAGKTFF. The V and J genes are TRBV11-3 and TRBJ1-1; D possibly corresponds to TRBD1 (5 bases). Between the trimmed V and J ends, which lost 1 base and 12 bases, there was a span of 12 bases. CDR1 and CDR2 from the germline V gene are SGHNT and YENEEA. CDR3 length: 12 residues.